Shown below are 11 T cell receptor beta chains from a single sample sequenced in a study of T-cell reconstitution after alpha-beta-depleted transplantation in children. Researchers prepared the TCRbeta library using unique molecular identifiers, the study reports. TCRdb re-called the PCR reads with MiXCR, one entry per CDR3 protein. The data contain around 500,000 distinct CDR3 sequences, roughly 24% of them singletons. Sample: PBMCs, mostly from graft donor cells, taken 360 days after TCRalphabeta/CD19-depleted stem cell transplant. The source is a boy under two years old who had a stem cell transplant for acute myeloid leukemia, so the T cells may come from the graft donor.

The table lists this clonotype with a few counts. The chain couples TRBV27 to TRBJ2-1; D is possibly TRBD1 or TRBD2 (5 bases each). Germline CDR1 MNHEY, CDR2 SMNVEV (reference sequence). V was shortened by 2 bases and J by 8 bases, with 13 bases between the two germline ends. The CDR3 runs to 14 residues. CDR3 DNA sequence: TGTGCCAGCAGTTTAGTAGGACCGGGACATGAGCAGTTCTTC. It is translated as CASSLVGPGHEQFF.

This clonotype appeared a few times. This rearrangement joins TRBV20-1 to TRBJ2-1; a possible D gene is TRBD2 (7 bases). The CDR3 consists of 14 residues. V lost 6 bases and J lost 4, with 16 bases in between. Per germline, CDR1 DFQATT and CDR2 SNEGSKA (reference sequence). CDR3: CSATGGQGYNEQFF. The CDR3 DNA follows: TGCAGTGCCACGGGGGGCCAAGGTTACAATGAGCAGTTCTTC.

Only a few counts were recorded for this clonotype. This chain uses TRBV12-3 or TRBV12-4 with TRBJ2-5; D possibly uses TRBD1 or TRBD2 (5 bases each). V was pared by 6 bases and J by 4 bases, with 9 bases between. The CDR3 is 12 amino acids. Here the CDR3 DNA reads TGTGCCAGCAGGGTGAGGGGAGAGACCCAGTACTTC. Residues: CASRVRGETQYF.

This clonotype was seen a handful of times. The chain couples TRBV29-1 to TRBJ1-1, with TRBD1 identical over 7 bases. In germline, CDR1 is SQVTM, CDR2 ANQGSEA. CDR3 length: 15 amino acids. Trimming cost V 5 bases and J 4 bases; bases outside gene matches: 13. The CDR3 sequence is CSVSPRGTAGTEAFF. Here the CDR3 DNA reads TGCAGCGTTAGTCCGAGAGGGACAGCCGGCACTGAAGCTTTCTTT.

This rearrangement joins TRBV28 to TRBJ2-3; 9 nucleotides agree with TRBD2. CDR1 and CDR2 from the germline V gene are MDHEN and SYDVKM. The CDR3 is made up of 19 amino acids. The V gene end was trimmed by 5 bases and the J gene end by 3 bases; junction bases not matched to a gene: 18. CDR3 sequence (DNA): TGTGCCAGCAGTCCCTCGGGCATCCTCCTAGCGGGGATTACAGATACGCAGTATTTT. Protein: CASSPSGILLAGITDTQYF. The full variable domain, its missing parts supplied by reference TRBV28 and TRBJ2-3, is DVKVTQSSRYLVKRTGEKVFLECVQDMDHENMFWYRQDPGLGLRLIYFSYDVKMKEKGDIPEGYSVSREKKERFSLILESASTNQTSMYLCASSPSGILLAGITDTQYFGPGTRLTVL.

In this sample, this clonotype turned up a few times. The CDR3 protein is CASSYRGGYYEQYF. The CDR3 nucleotides are TGTGCCAGCAGCTACAGGGGGGGTTACTACGAGCAGTACTTC. The chain recombines TRBV7-2 with TRBJ2-7; a weak D match, TRBD1 (8 bases). Germline-derived CDR1 and CDR2 are SGHTA and FQGNSA. Trimming stripped 4 bases from V and 3 bases from J, with 13 bases between. This CDR3 has 14 amino acids. Full variable domain (rest looked up from reference TRBV7-2 and TRBJ2-7): GAGVSQSPSNKVTEKGKDVELRCDPISGHTALYWYRQSLGQGLEFLIYFQGNSAPDKSGLPSDRFSAERTGGSVSTLTIQRTQQEDSAVYLCASSYRGGYYEQYFGPGTRLTVT.

This clonotype showed up many times. V and J are TRBV27 and TRBJ2-7, with 10 bases aligning to TRBD2. Trimming removed 7 bases from V and 2 bases from J; junction bases left unmatched: 5. The CDR3 spans 14 residues. Per germline, CDR1 MNHEY and CDR2 SMNVEV (reference sequence). CDR3 protein: CASIPSGGPYEQYF. The DNA for the CDR3 is TGTGCCAGCATTCCTAGCGGGGGACCCTACGAGCAGTACTTC.

In its sample, this clonotype was seen many times. The V gene is TRBV7-9, the J gene TRBJ2-2; TRBD1 is a possible D gene (6 bases). From germline, CDR1 is SEHNR and CDR2 FQNEAQ (reference sequence). The germline V and J ends were trimmed by 5 bases and 1 base, with 11 bases remaining between them. There are 15 residues in the CDR3. As DNA, the CDR3 is TGTGCCAGCAGCCCCGAGACAGGGAACACCGGGGAGCTGTTTTTT. Its translation: CASSPETGNTGELFF.

This clonotype occurred a few times. The chain has TRBV20-1 and TRBJ2-1; 11 bases align to TRBD1. After removal of 6 bases from V and 3 bases from J, the junction contained 7 bases not matched to a gene. The germline gives CDR1 DFQATT, CDR2 SNEGSKA (reference sequence). CDR3 length equals 15 residues. The CDR3 is CSASPGTGGYNEQFF. The CDR3 nucleotides are TGCAGTGCGTCTCCCGGGACAGGGGGCTACAATGAGCAGTTCTTC.

This clonotype showed up just a few times. CDR3 nucleotides: TGCAGTGCTAGAGGAGGAATAGCGGGCAGACAAGAGACCCAGTACTTC. It yields the protein CSARGGIAGRQETQYF. The chain joins TRBV20-1 to TRBJ2-5, with 7 bases lining up with TRBD2. Germline CDR1 and CDR2: DFQATT and SNEGSKA (reference sequence). The CDR3 length is 16 residues. V dropped 1 base and J dropped 2; count of bases not matched to a gene: 10.

At least ten counts were recorded for this clonotype. This chain joins TRBV5-1 and TRBJ2-1; weak D call: TRBD2 (5 bases). Looked up from germline, CDR1 is SGHRS and CDR2 is YFSETQ. The CDR3 covers 11 residues. V shed 3 bases and J shed 12 bases, with 10 bases lying between them. CDR3 in DNA: TGCGCCAGCAGCTCGGCGGAGGTGCAGTTCTTC. It translates to CASSSAEVQFF.